The 7 T cell receptor beta chains below come from one sample, sequenced in a study of CD8 T cells in Susac syndrome. Reverse transcription of roughly 0.5 to 1 ug RNA was carried out with random hexamers. TCRdb analysed the immunoSEQ multiplex PCR reads with MiXCR anew, one entry per CDR3 protein. Of 50,000 to 55,000 distinct CDR3 sequences listed, 95% are singletons. Sequenced input: CD8+ T cells from PBMCs. These receptors were collected from a human donor with Susac syndrome.

This sequence joins TRBV30 and TRBJ2-5, with 8 bases matching TRBD2. The CDR3 covers 13 residues. V lost 4 bases to trimming and J lost 7 bases; unmatched junction nucleotides: 8. Per the germline V gene, CDR1 is GTSNPN and CDR2 is SVGIG (reference sequence). The CDR3 spells CAWTPGGRGTQYF. The CDR3 coding sequence is TGTGCCTGGACCCCGGGGGGGCGTGGGACCCAGTACTTC.

The CDR3, as DNA: TGCAGCGTGGGGGCTCCGGGACCGAACTTTCTGGGGACCCAGTACTTC. This encodes CSVGAPGPNFLGTQYF. The chain is built from TRBV29-1 and TRBJ2-5; tentatively, D is TRBD1 (6 bases). The germline V gene encodes CDR1 SQVTM and CDR2 ANQGSEA. V was trimmed by 6 bases and J by 7 bases, leaving 27 bases between them. The CDR3 has 16 amino acids.

The V call is TRBV5-6, the J call TRBJ2-5; no reliable D call. Germline V gene data show CDR1 as SGHDT and CDR2 as YYEEEE. Trimming pared 4 bases from V and 2 bases from J, leaving 6 bases between. This CDR3 has 12 amino acids. In nucleotides, the CDR3 is TGTGCCAGCAGCGACCCGCAAGAGACCCAGTACTTC. Protein product: CASSDPQETQYF.

V is TRBV10-3 and J is TRBJ2-3, with D maybe TRBD2 (7 bases). This CDR3 region has 16 residues. Trimming cost V 0 bases and J 4 bases, with 14 bases left between them. Germline CDR1 reads ENHRY; CDR2 reads SYGVKD. The chain's CDR3 is CAISESLRGGADTQYF. The CDR3, as DNA: TGTGCCATCAGTGAGTCCCTAAGGGGGGGCGCAGATACGCAGTATTTT.

The chain uses TRBV14 and TRBJ2-1; D remains ambiguous. CDR3 length: 16 residues. Germline CDR1 and CDR2: SGHDN and FVKESK. The V end lost 0 bases, the J end lost 0 bases, and 9 bases lay between the germline ends. CDR3 DNA: TGTGCCAGCAGCCAAGATCGGTTTTACTCCTACAATGAGCAGTTCTTC. Its translation: CASSQDRFYSYNEQFF.

The rearrangement uses TRBV4-3 and TRBJ2-5; no firm D call. Germline-derived CDR1 and CDR2 are LGHNA and YSLEER. The CDR3 is made up of 15 amino acids. V gave up 0 bases and J gave up 2 bases, with 10 bases separating them. The CDR3 sequence is CASSQDRIRQETQYF. DNA of the CDR3: TGCGCCAGCAGCCAAGACAGGATTCGACAAGAGACCCAGTACTTC.

The V call is TRBV7-2, the J call TRBJ2-1; 10 positions agree with TRBD2. This CDR3 is built from 16 residues. Trimming removed 1 base from V and 2 bases from J; junction bases left unmatched: 2. The germline V gene encodes CDR1 SGHTA and CDR2 FQGNSA. CDR3 sequence (DNA): TGTGCCAGCAGCTTAGATCTAGCGGGGGCCTACAATGAGCAGTTCTTC. Protein product: CASSLDLAGAYNEQFF. The full variable domain, with the rest looked up from reference TRBV7-2 and TRBJ2-1, is GAGVSQSPSNKVTEKGKDVELRCDPISGHTALYWYRQSLGQGLEFLIYFQGNSAPDKSGLPSDRFSAERTGGSVSTLTIQRTQQEDSAVYLCASSLDLAGAYNEQFFGPGTRLTVL.